One TCR beta chain is described in this entry. The antigen is undetermined. Documented time point: week 23, last vaccination. A single vaccine dose contained 300 ug of mutant IDH1 20-mer peptide, and topical imiquimod was used with it. Measured with immunoSEQ multiplex PCR; TCRdb has only the in-frame clones, and not every one. The sample lists tens of thousands of clones, 84% seen once, with approximately 12% in the top ten. The data were obtained in a study of a mutant IDH1 vaccine in newly diagnosed glioma. Study context: The first vaccination came 4-6 weeks after radiotherapy alone, or with temozolomide cycles. Males made up about 62% and females about 40% of treated patients, whose mean age was roughly 40 years. Most patients had received both radiotherapy and temozolomide, the prior options being radiotherapy, temozolomide, or both. The study, taken as a whole, reports: Top-clonotype changes in peripheral T cells seemed unrelated to pseudoprogression.

The sequencing here drew on PBMCs, taken from a glioma patient whose treatment included an IDH1 peptide vaccine. The source is a man between 18 and 29 years old with glioma.

CDR3 coding DNA: TGTGCCAGCAGCCATGCCCCCTTGGGACTAGCGGGGGTTAGCTCCTACGAGCAGTACTTC. It encodes CASSHAPLGLAGVSSYEQYF. This chain uses TRBV4-2 with TRBJ2-7, with TRBD2 matching over 14 bases. This CDR3 comprises 20 residues. Germline V gives CDR1 LGHNA, CDR2 YNFKEQ. J lost 0 bases, V lost 3 bases, and 13 bases had no gene match.